A selection of T cell receptor beta chains follows, all from one sample in a study of blood T cell repertoires in COVID-19. Assay: immunoSEQ multiplex PCR; the TCRdb copy retains only in-frame clones and omits some. The table shows under 200,000 clones, with about 80% occurring only once. The specimen was PBMCs or T cells enriched from blood (not recorded which). These receptors were obtained from a woman in her sixties or seventies with acute COVID-19. Each CDR3 is given with its conserved first and last residue. D genes are given only for firm matches. Where a row states a size, it is once, few, many or the class of an expanded clone; other rows omit it.

TRBV7-2	TRBJ2-7	-	once	TGTGCCAGCAGCCCCCAGGGTATACGGGTCTACGAGCAGTACTTC	CASSPQGIRVYEQYF
TRBV7-8	TRBJ2-3	TRBD2	-	TGTGCCAGCAGCTTAGCTAACGGGAGGGCCCCAGATACGCAGTATTTT	CASSLANGRAPDTQYF
TRBV5-6	TRBJ1-1	-	-	TGTGCCAGCAGCTTGCGGAGGGAGGCTTTCTTT	CASSLRREAFF
TRBV19	TRBJ1-2	-	-	TGTGCCAGTAGGTCCACGGCCGCACAGGGTTATGGCTACACCTTC	CASRSTAAQGYGYTF
TRBV11-2	TRBJ1-1	-	-	TGTGCCAGCAGCTTAGCAGGAAGGACTGAAGCTTTCTTT	CASSLAGRTEAFF
TRBV19	TRBJ2-2	TRBD2	-	TGTGCCACACTAGCGGGAGAACTCGGGGAGCTGTTTTTT	CATLAGELGELFF
TRBV29-1	TRBJ2-1	TRBD1	once	TGCAGCACCTGGGACAGGGGAAGAAACGATGAGCAGTTCTTC	CSTWDRGRNDEQFF
TRBV4-1	TRBJ2-1	TRBD2	-	TGCGCCAGCAGCCAAGTAGGGACTAGCGGGCGGGAGCAGTTCTTC	CASSQVGTSGREQFF
TRBV19	TRBJ1-1	TRBD1	once	TGTGCCAGTAGTACAACCGGGACAGAGTATGAAGCTTTCTTT	CASSTTGTEYEAFF
TRBV5-4	TRBJ1-2	-	-	TGTGCCAGCAGCCCGGCGGTCAGGGGCGGCTATGGCTACACCTTC	CASSPAVRGGYGYTF
TRBV10-3	TRBJ1-2	-	-	TGTGCCATCAGTGAGGAACGGAGGACGGGCTATGGCTACACCTTC	CAISEERRTGYGYTF
TRBV29-1	TRBJ1-2	-	once	TGCAGCGTTGTGGGCAGAGATGGCTACACCTTC	CSVVGRDGYTF
TRBV24-1	TRBJ2-1	-	once	TGTGCCACCAGTGATCCTACCCATGAGCAGTTCTTC	CATSDPTHEQFF
TRBV18	TRBJ2-5	TRBD2	-	TGTGCCAGCTCAACGACTAGCGGGAGAGAGACCCAGTACTTC	CASSTTSGRETQYF
TRBV4-1	TRBJ1-5	-	-	TGCGCCAGCAGCCAAGATGGGGGAGGGGTGGGTCAGCCCCAGCATTTT	CASSQDGGGVGQPQHF
TRBV3-1/TRBV3-2	TRBJ2-1	TRBD2	-	TGTGCCAGCAGCCCGTCGGGGGGCTCCTACAATGAGCAGTTCTTC	CASSPSGGSYNEQFF
TRBV6-2/TRBV6-3	TRBJ1-6	TRBD1	-	TGTGCCAGCAGTTACGAAGGGGGCGAATCACCCCTCCACTTT	CASSYEGGESPLHF
TRBV24-1	TRBJ2-1	TRBD1	-	TGTGCCACCAGTGACTTCGACAGGGGCTACAATGAGCAGTTCTTC	CATSDFDRGYNEQFF
TRBV3-1/TRBV3-2	TRBJ2-2	-	-	TGTGCCAGCAGCCAAGGGGTCATTAGAGCGGGGGAGCTGTTTTTT	CASSQGVIRAGELFF
TRBV7-2	TRBJ1-1	-	-	TGTGCCAGCAGCCCATACCAGGTGAACACTGAAGCTTTCTTT	CASSPYQVNTEAFF
TRBV24-1	TRBJ2-5	-	-	TGTGCCACCAGCCACCGGGAGCTCCAAGAGACCCAGTACTTC	CATSHRELQETQYF
TRBV4-1	TRBJ2-2	TRBD1	-	TGCGCCAGCAGCCTCCAGGGGGATAACACCGGGGAGCTGTTTTTT	CASSLQGDNTGELFF
TRBV7-2	TRBJ1-5	-	few	TGTGCCAGCAGCTTAGCAGTCGGGGGTCAGCCCCAGCATTTT	CASSLAVGGQPQHF
TRBV3-1/TRBV3-2	TRBJ2-1	TRBD1	once	TGTGCCAGCAGCCAACATTCTTCCGACAGGGGGAATGAGCAGTTCTTC	CASSQHSSDRGNEQFF
TRBV10-1	TRBJ2-7	TRBD2	-	TGCGCCAGCAGTGAGACTAGCGTGTACGAGCAGTACTTC	CASSETSVYEQYF
TRBV30	TRBJ1-1	-	once	TGTGCCTGGGCAAGGTGGACTGGGGTGGACACTGAAGCTTTCTTT	CAWARWTGVDTEAFF
TRBV5-1	TRBJ2-7	-	-	TGCGCCAGCAGCAACAGGGTCGGCTACGAGCAGTACTTC	CASSNRVGYEQYF
TRBV7-7	TRBJ2-5	-	-	TGTGCCAGCAGCTTCGATACAATTCAAGAGACCCAGTACTTC	CASSFDTIQETQYF
TRBV30	TRBJ1-2	-	-	TGTGCCTGGAGTCCCTTAGCGGGCTATGGCTACACCTTC	CAWSPLAGYGYTF
TRBV5-1	TRBJ1-1	-	-	TGCGCCAGCAGCTTGCTAGGGGTAATGAACACTGAAGCTTTCTTT	CASSLLGVMNTEAFF
TRBV7-2	TRBJ1-5	-	-	TGTGCCAGCAGCTCCGAGAGCGGGGGTCCCCAGCATTTT	CASSSESGGPQHF
TRBV5-4	TRBJ2-1	-	once	TGTGCCAGCAGCCTGTGGCAGGGGCCCTACAATGAGCAGTTCTTC	CASSLWQGPYNEQFF
TRBV6-5	TRBJ1-1	-	-	TGTGCCAGCAAAATGAGGGGGGGAAAGTTTGAAGCTTTCTTT	CASKMRGGKFEAFF